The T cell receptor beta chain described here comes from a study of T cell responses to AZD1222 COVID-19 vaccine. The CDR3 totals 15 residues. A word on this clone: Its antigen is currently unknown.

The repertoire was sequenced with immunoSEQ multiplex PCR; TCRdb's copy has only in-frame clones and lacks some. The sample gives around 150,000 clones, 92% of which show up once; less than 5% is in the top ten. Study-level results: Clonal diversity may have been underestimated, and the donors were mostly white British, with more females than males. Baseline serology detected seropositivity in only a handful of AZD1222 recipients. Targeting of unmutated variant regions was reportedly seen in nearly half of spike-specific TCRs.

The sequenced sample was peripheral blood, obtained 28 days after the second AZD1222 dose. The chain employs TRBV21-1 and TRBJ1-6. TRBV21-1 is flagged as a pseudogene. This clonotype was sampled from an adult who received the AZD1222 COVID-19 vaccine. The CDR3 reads CASNTGVRGDSPLHF. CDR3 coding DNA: TGTGCCAGCAATACCGGTGTGAGGGGGGATTCACCCCTCCACTTT.